The clone carrying this T cell receptor beta chain appeared a few times. Its antigen is not known. The data belong to a study of T cells after yellow fever vaccination. Whole-study context: Preparing low-cell-number fractions relied on SMART-Seq v4 Ultra Low Input. Study observations and caveats: Reappearance after the booster was observed for most primary-vaccination clones (about 96% CD4, about 85% CD8). Bulk-population clonotypes that are abundant could appear as contaminants in FACS-sorted repertoires.

It was through 5'RACE template switching that TCR cDNA was made, with a universal primer site and UMIs added. TCRdb re-called the 5' RACE reads through MiXCR, storing one row per CDR3 protein. Among around 550,000 distinct CDR3 sequences listed, over 15% were seen once. The junction had 6 bases not matched to a gene; V was cut back by 3 bases and J by 6 bases. From germline, CDR1 is SGHDN and CDR2 FVKESK. The CDR3 extends over 16 amino acids. This receptor was taken from a man younger than 45 who received the YFV17D yellow fever vaccine. The chain uses TRBV14 and TRBJ2-3; TRBD2 matches at 13 bases. The material sequenced was PBMCs, taken 15 days after the yellow fever booster vaccination. The CDR3 sequence is CASSQGLAGWPDTQYF. In DNA, the CDR3 is TGTGCCAGCAGCCAGGGACTAGCGGGATGGCCGGATACGCAGTATTTT. The full variable domain, rest sourced from reference TRBV14 and TRBJ2-3, is EAGVTQFPSHSVIEKGQTVTLRCDPISGHDNLYWYRRVMGKEIKFLLHFVKESKQDESGMPNNRFLAERTGGTYSTLKVQPAELEDSGVYFCASSQGLAGWPDTQYFGPGTRLTVL.